The TCR beta chain described here comes from a study of T-cell reconstitution after alpha-beta-depleted transplantation in children (dated by TCRdb to the mid-2010s). Some background on the complete study: Using TCR repertoire profiling, the study quantitatively followed how T-cell immune reconstitution unfolded in children after TCRalphabeta/CD19-depleted allogeneic hematopoietic cell transplantation.

The treatment or condition label corresponds to: allogeneic hematopoietic cell transplantation with graft depleted of TCRalphabeta T cells and CD19 B cells. Transplant recipients were children who received TCRalphabeta/CD19-depleted allogeneic hematopoietic cell grafts. Receptor amplification or capture employed PCR. The instrument was an Illumina HiSeq 2500. TCR library preparation used molecular barcoding, with unique molecular identifiers applied to normalize quantification of the TCRbeta repertoire. TCRdb applied fastp at Q25 and MiXCR to the public reads, then kept only in-frame beta chains. Every distinct CDR3 protein forms one entry, paired with its most common genes and DNA. Within this sample are fewer than 750,000 distinct CDR3 sequences, with 20% to 25% of them counted one time only. The ten largest account for less than 15% of the sample. The CDR3 contains 16 residues, cysteine and phenylalanine counted. CDR3 DNA only is kept here, 48 bases in frame from base 1. V and J are trimmed by 3 bases and 7 bases, and the gene matches miss 8 bases of the junction. CDR1 and CDR2, per the germline V gene, are KGHDR and SFDVKD.

This clonotype has ten or more counts. What antigen it recognizes has not been identified. Base-call qualities are not available, and no considerably larger clone is one nucleotide away. The investigation overall reported the following: Over subsequent months, a decline in hyperexpanded clone frequencies was noted, and after one year, T-cell counts and TCRbeta diversity were mostly ascribed to newly produced T cells. The high TCRbeta diversity at day 60 in some patients was ascribed to recipient T cells and intrathymic progenitors that had survived conditioning. The apparently early alphabetaT-cell count recovery about two months after transplant was reportedly dependent on only several hundred rapidly expanded clones derived from non-depleted graft cells.

This TCR derives from a boy under two years old who had a stem cell transplant for acute myeloid leukemia, so the T cells may come from the graft donor. Rearrangement joined TRBV24-1 to TRBJ2-1; TRBD1 agrees with 10 junctional bases. Sequenced material: PBMCs, mostly from graft donor cells, taken 360 days after TCRalphabeta/CD19-depleted stem cell transplant. In nucleotides, the sequence is TGTGCCACCAGTGATCCCTGGGACAGGGGTGGAAATGAGCAGTTCTTC. It translates as CATSDPWDRGGNEQFF.